This entry lists 24 T cell receptor beta chains sequenced from one sample in a study of regulatory T cells in long-lasting Graves disease (dated by TCRdb to about 2021). The time point tag for this specimen amounts to: newly diagnosed GD, antithyroid drugs for less than 3 months. RNA was extracted from PBMCs in TRIzol for both TCR sequencing and RNA sequencing. Library preparation was by multiplex PCR. This sample was sequenced with an Illumina HiSeq 4000. CDR3 regions were amplified by Arm-PCR with iRepertoire HTBI primers to construct TCR beta libraries. TCRdb ran its own pipeline on the public reads, namely fastp trimming at Q25 and MiXCR clone calling, and kept in-frame beta chains. All rows with the same CDR3 protein become a single entry with the most common DNA and genes. Within this sample are 400,000 to 500,000 distinct CDR3 sequences, with 13% to 15% of them counted one time only. The top ten hold roughly 15% of the sample.

In addition, the sample was reused for a study of T cells in Graves' hyperthyroidism and ophthalmopathy.

Sequencing used peripheral blood mononuclear cells (PBMCs), obtained at new diagnosis, from a patient treated with antithyroid drugs. These receptor sequences come from a woman aged 45-65 years with Graves disease. Donor details come from another sample of the same person, matched by shared clones.

The table lists this clonotype with a few counts. This chain connects TRBV14 to TRBJ2-1, with TRBD2 identical over 11 bases. The CDR3 loop spans 17 amino acids. V lost 2 bases and J lost 7; bases outside the gene matches: 10. Germline CDR1 reads SGHDN; CDR2 reads FVKESK. Here the CDR3 DNA reads TGTGCCAGCAGCCAAATCCAACTAGCGGGAGACGCTAATGAGCAGTTCTTC. As protein: CASSQIQLAGDANEQFF.

This clonotype was detected ten times or more. The chain has TRBV27 and TRBJ2-7; 11 bases are shared with TRBD1. The CDR3 has 16 amino acids. Germline CDR1 is MNHEY and CDR2 is SMNVEV (reference sequence). V was pared by 6 bases and J by 3 bases, with 10 bases of the junction left unmatched. Written as DNA, the CDR3 is TGTGCCAGCAGACAAAGGACAGGGGGCGCGGACTACGAGCAGTACTTC. It specifies CASRQRTGGADYEQYF.

This clonotype was counted ten times or more. This rearrangement joins TRBV12-3 or TRBV12-4 to TRBJ1-2; D is uncertain. Trimming took 5 bases from V and 1 from J, leaving 8 bases between them. There are 13 residues in the CDR3. CDR3 nucleotide sequence: TGTGCCAGCAGTGAAACAGATAACTATGGCTACACCTTC. Its protein product is CASSETDNYGYTF.

The chain links TRBV4-2 to TRBJ1-3; a weak D match, TRBD1 (6 bases). This CDR3 contains 18 residues. Germline values: CDR1 LGHNA, CDR2 YNFKEQ. Trimming stripped 1 base from V and 0 bases from J, with 16 bases between. CDR3 amino acids: CASSQVFQGRGSGNTIYF. In nucleotides, the CDR3 is TGTGCCAGCAGCCAAGTGTTTCAGGGCAGGGGCTCTGGAAACACCATATATTTT.

The genes are TRBV7-8 and TRBJ1-2, with unresolved D. CDR1 and CDR2 from the germline V gene are SGHVS and FQNEAQ. This CDR3 is 19 amino acids long. The V gene lost 1 base and the J gene lost 1 base, with 22 bases spanning the gap. Here the CDR3 reads CASSLGFRQNLNLNYGYTF. The CDR3 coding sequence is TGTGCCAGCAGCTTAGGTTTTAGGCAGAACCTAAATCTTAACTATGGCTACACCTTC.

This clonotype was seen ten or more times. The chain employs TRBV5-1 and TRBJ1-5, with D maybe TRBD1 (6 bases). With 4 bases removed from V and 0 bases from J, the gap between germline ends came to 11 bases. There are 15 residues in the CDR3. The germline gives CDR1 SGHRS, CDR2 YFSETQ. DNA for the CDR3: TGCGCCAGCAGCAAAGGGGGTTATAGCAATCAGCCCCAGCATTTT. Protein sequence: CASSKGGYSNQPQHF.

This clonotype appeared many times. V is TRBV20-1 and J is TRBJ1-6, with D perhaps matching TRBD1 (5 bases). This CDR3 contains 17 residues. The germline V gene has CDR1 DFQATT and CDR2 SNEGSKA (reference sequence). With 3 bases removed from V and 0 bases from J, the gap between germline ends came to 15 bases. CDR3 protein: CSASRQGLSSYNSPLHF. CDR3 DNA sequence: TGCAGTGCTAGTAGGCAGGGACTGAGCTCCTATAATTCACCCCTCCACTTT.

This chain uses TRBV6-2 or TRBV6-3 with TRBJ2-5; D is tentatively TRBD1 or TRBD2 (5 bases each). V lost 5 bases to trimming and J lost 5 bases, with 15 bases between them. Germline V CDR1 and CDR2: MNHEY, SVGEGT. This CDR3 spans 14 amino acids. CDR3 amino acids: CASSGEGRWETQYF. The CDR3 DNA reads TGTGCCAGCAGTGGTGAGGGGCGGTGGGAGACCCAGTACTTC.

The sample holds one count of this clonotype. One base away lies a much larger clone, so this may be a sequencing read error. The rearrangement joins TRBV7-8 to TRBJ1-1, with D perhaps matching TRBD1 (6 bases). Germline V gene data show CDR1 as SGHVS and CDR2 as FQNEAQ. The CDR3 sequence is 14 residues long. The CDR3 DNA is TGTGCCAGCAGCCCAGGGGAGGTGAACACTGAAGCTTGCTTT. Protein: CASSPGEVNTEACF.

This clonotype was counted ten times or more. CDR3 in DNA: TGTGCCAGCAGTGGGGAGGACCACTACGAGCAGTACTTC. Protein sequence: CASSGEDHYEQYF. This rearrangement joins TRBV2 to TRBJ2-7, with TRBD2 as a possible D gene (6 bases). The CDR3 is made up of 13 amino acids. CDR1 is SNHLY, CDR2 FYNNEI, per germline. Trimming took 4 bases from V and 3 from J, leaving 10 bases between them. The whole variable domain, filled in from reference TRBV2 and TRBJ2-7, reads EPEVTQTPSHQVTQMGQEVILRCVPISNHLYFYWYRQILGQKVEFLVSFYNNEISEKSEIFDDQFSVERPDGSNFTLKIRSTKLEDSAMYFCASSGEDHYEQYFGPGTRLTVT.

This clonotype was recorded at least ten times. This chain links TRBV7-9 with TRBJ2-7, with D possibly TRBD1 on 5 matching bases. From germline, CDR1 is SEHNR and CDR2 FQNEAQ (reference sequence). The V end was cut by 5 bases, the J end by 3 bases, with 26 bases between. CDR3 size: 18 residues. The CDR3 protein is CASSPTSGQGLGNYEQYF. The CDR3 nucleotides read TGTGCCAGCAGCCCTACATCAGGGCAGGGATTGGGGAACTACGAGCAGTACTTC.

The sample holds many counts of this clonotype. The chain employs TRBV3-1 and TRBJ2-2, with 7 bases aligning to TRBD1. V gave up 4 bases and J gave up 3 bases; unmatched junction bases: 5. CDR3 size: 15 residues. Germline CDR1 and CDR2: LGHDT and YNNKEL (reference sequence). This chain's CDR3 is CASSPSDRDTGELFF. The CDR3 DNA reads as TGTGCCAGCAGCCCCTCCGACAGGGACACCGGGGAGCTGTTTTTT.

This clonotype was recorded many times. J is TRBJ2-3 and V is TRBV27; TRBD2 aligns across 8 bases. Germline values: CDR1 MNHEY, CDR2 SMNVEV (reference sequence). The CDR3 totals 13 residues. V lost 9 bases to trimming and J lost 2 bases; unmatched junction nucleotides: 4. This chain's CDR3 is CASSGAITDTQYF. In nucleotides, the CDR3 is TGTGCCAGTAGCGGGGCTATCACAGATACGCAGTATTTT.

This clonotype was detected many times. The chain uses TRBV2 and TRBJ2-7, with a weak D call TRBD2 (6 bases). The CDR3 loop spans 12 amino acids. In germline, CDR1 is SNHLY, CDR2 FYNNEI. Trimming took off 10 bases at V and 2 bases at J, with 12 bases between the two ends. The CDR3 is CATGTETYEQYF. The CDR3 DNA sequence: TGTGCCACAGGGACTGAAACCTACGAGCAGTACTTC.

This clonotype has a count of ten or more. The chain has TRBV7-2 and TRBJ2-7; D may be TRBD2 (6 bases). This CDR3 region has 17 residues. V dropped 0 bases and J dropped 5 bases, with 20 bases sitting between them. The germline gives CDR1 SGHTA, CDR2 FQGNSA. The DNA for the CDR3 is TGTGCCAGCAGCTTAGCGAGGAGCGGGCTACCCTACGACGAGCAGTACTTC. It specifies CASSLARSGLPYDEQYF.

The V gene is TRBV15, the J gene TRBJ1-5, with D tentatively TRBD1 (5 bases). CDR1 LNHNV and CDR2 YYDKDF come from the germline V gene (reference sequence). V was clipped by 4 bases and J by 0 bases, with 7 bases between them. The CDR3 covers 14 residues. The CDR3 sequence is CATSTGPSNQPQHF. Written as DNA, the CDR3 is TGTGCCACCAGCACGGGACCTAGCAATCAGCCCCAGCATTTT.

This clonotype has only a few counts. The chain employs TRBV12-3 or TRBV12-4 and TRBJ1-1; D gene ambiguous. This CDR3 has 14 residues. The V gene lost 5 bases and the J gene lost 2 bases, with 12 bases spanning the gap. The CDR3 sequence: CASSRITANTEAFF. As DNA, the CDR3 is TGTGCCAGCAGTCGGATCACAGCCAACACTGAAGCTTTCTTT.

This clonotype was detected ten times or more. The chain recombines TRBV28 with TRBJ2-5; 7 nucleotides line up with TRBD1. CDR1 and CDR2 from the germline V gene are MDHEN and SYDVKM. The trim removed 6 bases at V and 5 bases at J, leaving 9 bases unmatched. The CDR3 has 14 amino acids. The CDR3 DNA follows: TGTGCCAGCAGGCACCAGGGGGTTGGGGAGACCCAGTACTTC. Amino acids: CASRHQGVGETQYF.

In this sample, this clonotype turned up many times. The J gene is TRBJ1-5, the V gene TRBV6-1, with TRBD1 matching 10 bases. Germline V lookup: CDR1 MNHNS, CDR2 SASEGT. The CDR3 extends over 16 amino acids. Trimming cost V 5 bases and J 4 bases; bases outside gene matches: 8. Here the CDR3 DNA reads TGTGCCAGCAGTCCATGGACAGGGGGGGGGAATCAGCCCCAGCATTTT. Protein product: CASSPWTGGGNQPQHF.

There are many counts of this clonotype. The chain carries TRBV11-2 and TRBJ2-5; a possible D gene is TRBD2 (5 bases). V dropped 1 base and J dropped 6 bases, with 18 bases sitting between them. This CDR3 contains 16 residues. From germline, CDR1 is SGHAT and CDR2 FQNNGV. The CDR3 DNA reads TGTGCCAGCAGCTTAGCTGCGGGTTCCCAATTGAAGACCCAGTACTTC. This codes for CASSLAAGSQLKTQYF.

This chain connects TRBV9 to TRBJ2-1; TRBD2 agrees at 9 bases. Trimming at V came to 4 bases and at J to 2 bases, leaving 10 bases not matched to a gene. The CDR3 length is 17 residues. Germline assignment: CDR1 SGDLS and CDR2 YYNGEE. This CDR3 reads CASSPRPAGGPYNEQFF. The CDR3 DNA reads TGTGCCAGCAGCCCCCGCCCGGCGGGAGGGCCCTACAATGAGCAGTTCTTC.

At least ten counts were recorded for this clonotype. This sequence joins TRBV12-3 or TRBV12-4 and TRBJ1-2; 7 bases map to TRBD1. V shed 5 bases, J shed 6 bases, and the junction held 6 bases outside the gene matches. CDR3 length equals 13 residues. CDR3 sequence reads: CASSVDRTDGYTF. The CDR3 DNA is TGTGCCAGCAGTGTGGACAGGACGGATGGCTACACCTTC.

This clonotype was detected a few times. The chain is built from TRBV5-1 and TRBJ2-5; 12 bases are a match to TRBD1. The germline V gene has CDR1 SGHRS and CDR2 YFSETQ. V lost 2 bases, J lost 1 base, and 12 bases stayed unmatched. The CDR3 covers 19 residues. The CDR3 here is CASSLAPGTGGAPQETQYF. CDR3 nucleotides: TGCGCCAGCAGCTTAGCACCCGGGACAGGGGGCGCCCCCCAAGAGACCCAGTACTTC.

Here the CDR3 reads CASSDGVTAYNEQFF. The CDR3 nucleotides are TGTGCCAGCAGTGACGGAGTCACTGCCTACAATGAGCAGTTCTTC. The V gene is TRBV6-4, the J gene TRBJ2-1, with no clear D. The V end was cut by 2 bases, the J end by 2 bases, with 10 bases between. The CDR3 runs to 15 residues. Germline V CDR1 and CDR2: MRHNA, SNTAGT.